This T cell receptor beta chain emerged from a study of T cells in Graves' hyperthyroidism and ophthalmopathy. Study in general: Specimen type is peripheral blood, collected at initial diagnosis prior to any treatment. The study's findings and limits: Ophthalmopathy, as predicted by the model, came a median roughly 6.8 months after the prediction.

Not enrolled were patients with uncontrolled infection, other autoimmune disease, pregnancy or lactation. This CDR3 spans 14 amino acids. The germline CDR1 and CDR2 sequences are MDHEN and SYDVKM. Trimming pared 3 bases from V and 2 bases from J, leaving 11 bases between. Researchers amplified the TCR beta CDR3 regions from RNA transcripts. HTBI primers were used for first-round RT-PCR of the TCR CDR3. TCRdb recomputed calls from the multiplex PCR reads with MiXCR, one row per CDR3 protein. Of hundreds of thousands of distinct CDR3 sequences detected, 16% appear once; the ten largest clones hold under 3.5%. This clonotype has at least ten counts. The antigen remains undetermined.

This receptor was identified in a woman between 35 and 50 years old with Graves' ophthalmopathy. The V gene is TRBV28, the J gene TRBJ2-7; no reliable D call. Specimen: blood. This CDR3 reads CASSFPEPPYEQYF. DNA of the CDR3: TGTGCCAGCAGTTTTCCCGAGCCCCCCTACGAGCAGTACTTC.